Below, one TCR beta chain is given with its context. The CDR3 is made up of 12 amino acids. V lost 1 base to trimming and J lost 7 bases, with 6 bases between them. In germline, CDR1 is SGHTA, CDR2 FQGNSA. This record comes from a study of T cell changes during pregnancy in multiple sclerosis. Sequencing used immunoSEQ multiplex PCR; TCRdb keeps in-frame clones, though not all of them. The top ten hold roughly 1.9% of the sample, which has 70,000 to 75,000 clones, roughly 92% seen once. Sequenced here: peripheral blood, sampled in the second trimester of pregnancy. This sequence joins TRBV7-2 and TRBJ2-3; no reliable D call. The TCR comes from a female donor with multiple sclerosis, enrolled in a pregnancy study. The CDR3 nucleotides are TGTGCCAGCAGCTTAGGGCCGTATACGCAGTATTTT. Translation: CASSLGPYTQYF.